The source of this TCR beta chain is a study of shared clonotypes between healthy human individuals. Regarding the study as a whole: Researchers found naive subsets generally carried larger estimated richness than memory subsets. Non-shared clonotypes had lower generation probabilities than clonotypes shared by all four sorted-subset donors.

Trimming cost V 3 bases and J 4 bases, with 7 bases left between them. There are 13 residues in the CDR3. Germline V gene lookup returns CDR1 SGHTA and CDR2 FQGNSA. Concerning this clone itself: Its antigen is undetermined.

Profiling relied on immunoSEQ multiplex PCR, and the TCRdb table lists in-frame clones only, not all of them. The repertoire holds roughly 2.5 million clones, with roughly 92% as singletons. Sequencing was carried out using naive CD4+ T cells sorted from blood. Subset denoted: CD45RA+ positively selected. The sequence derives from a man aged 18 to 35 in good health. The chain links TRBV7-2 to TRBJ1-5, with D uncertain. The CDR3 protein is CASSLLVNQPQHF. CDR3 nucleotides: TGTGCCAGCAGCTTGTTGGTTAATCAGCCCCAGCATTTT.